One and the same sample provided the 22 T cell receptor beta chains below, sequenced in a study of blood T cells in healthy people across ages. A sample-barcoded 5' primer and a J-beta primer mix were used in a second PCR of roughly 6 to 11 cycles. From the 5' RACE reads, TCRdb called clonotypes with MiXCR, one entry per CDR3 protein. The sample yields more than 1,400,000 distinct CDR3 sequences, about 43% seen once. Sequenced input: blood. These receptors came from a woman aged 18-29 years in good health.

In this sample, this clonotype turned up many times. The chain uses TRBV6-6 and TRBJ2-7, with D perhaps matching TRBD2 (5 bases). The V and J ends lost 6 bases and 2 bases respectively, with 11 bases between them. Germline V lookup: CDR1 MNHNY, CDR2 SVGAGI (reference sequence). This CDR3 has 13 residues. CDR3: CASSPPGTYEQYF. In DNA, the CDR3 is TGTGCCAGCAGCCCCCCGGGAACCTACGAGCAGTACTTC.

The rearrangement links TRBV10-3 to TRBJ1-1; a possible D gene is TRBD1 (5 bases). The CDR3 contains 12 residues. V lost 8 bases and J 5 bases, leaving 12 bases between the germline ends. Per the germline V gene, CDR1 is ENHRY and CDR2 is SYGVKD. CDR3 loop: CAIASGGTEAFF. The CDR3, as DNA: TGTGCCATCGCTTCCGGGGGTACTGAAGCTTTCTTT.

This clonotype has only a few counts. The CDR3 protein is CASSLTGQGSEKLFF. In DNA, the CDR3 is TGTGCCAGCAGTTTAACGGGACAGGGAAGCGAAAAACTGTTTTTT. The chain uses TRBV12-3 or TRBV12-4 and TRBJ1-4; 9 bases line up with TRBD1. The V segment lost 2 bases and the J segment 8 bases; nucleotides outside the gene matches: 6. The CDR3 consists of 15 residues.

This clonotype turned up a few times. This rearrangement joins TRBV3-1 to TRBJ2-7, with D possibly being TRBD1 or TRBD2 (5 bases each). Trimming took off 2 bases at V and 2 bases at J, with 16 bases between the two ends. CDR1 LGHDT and CDR2 YNNKEL come from the germline V gene (reference sequence). The CDR3 totals 16 residues. Here the CDR3 DNA reads TGTGCCAGCAGCCAATATCCGGGACGAGATACCTACGAGCAGTACTTC. Amino acids: CASSQYPGRDTYEQYF.

This clonotype was observed a handful of times. The chain is built from TRBV9 and TRBJ2-6; perhaps TRBD1 as D (6 bases). The germline V gene encodes CDR1 SGDLS and CDR2 YYNGEE. V shed 2 bases and J shed 1 base, with 13 bases lying between them. The CDR3 loop spans 17 amino acids. CDR3 protein: CASSVHSTGSGANVLTF. The DNA of the CDR3 is TGTGCCAGCAGCGTCCACTCCACAGGGTCTGGGGCCAACGTCCTGACTTTC. Based on the CDR3 plus reference TRBV9 and TRBJ2-6, the full variable domain is DSGVTQTPKHLITATGQRVTLRCSPRSGDLSVYWYQQSLDQGLQFLIQYYNGEERAKGNILERFSAQQFPDLHSELNLSSLELGDSALYFCASSVHSTGSGANVLTFGAGSRLTVL.

This clonotype was seen a handful of times. This chain uses TRBV10-3 with TRBJ2-3, with TRBD2 matching over 8 bases. After removal of 5 bases from V and 5 bases from J, the junction contained 12 bases not matched to a gene. This CDR3 spans 16 amino acids. CDR1 and CDR2 (germline): ENHRY, SYGVKD. The CDR3 DNA is TGTGCCATCAGTAAAGCGGGAGCAGACCCCAGAGATACGCAGTATTTT. Translation gives CAISKAGADPRDTQYF.

The chain recombines TRBV27 with TRBJ1-6; perhaps TRBD1 as D (5 bases). Germline loops: CDR1 MNHEY, CDR2 SMNVEV (reference sequence). The CDR3 is 16 amino acids. V was shortened by 3 bases and J by 3 bases, with 12 bases between the two germline ends. As DNA, the CDR3 is TGTGCCAGCAGTTTCGGTGGGGGTTTCTATAATTCACCCCTCCACTTT. Its protein is CASSFGGGFYNSPLHF.

The genes are TRBV20-1 and TRBJ2-4, with unresolved D. Deletions cut 4 bases from V and 3 bases from J, with 10 bases between. CDR1 is DFQATT, CDR2 SNEGSKA, per germline (reference sequence). The CDR3 consists of 13 residues. Here the CDR3 reads CSATTHSKNIQYF. The CDR3 nucleotides are TGCAGTGCTACAACTCACAGCAAAAACATTCAGTACTTC.

This clonotype came up many times. This chain links TRBV29-1 with TRBJ1-2; D ambiguous. Germline V gene sequence: CDR1 SQVTM, CDR2 ANQGSEA. The V end lost 4 bases, the J end lost 2 bases, and 17 bases lay between the germline ends. The CDR3 has 15 residues. This CDR3 is CSVASYGRGNYGYTF. The CDR3 DNA sequence: TGCAGCGTTGCTAGTTACGGTCGGGGAAACTATGGCTACACCTTC.

This clonotype was recorded a few times. This chain links TRBV27 with TRBJ2-3; the D gene is possibly TRBD2 (6 bases). Trimming took 0 bases from V and 0 from J, leaving 13 bases between them. This CDR3 spans 17 amino acids. Per the germline V gene, CDR1 is MNHEY and CDR2 is SMNVEV (reference sequence). The CDR3 nucleotides read TGTGCCAGCAGTTTATCTAGGCTAGCGCTTAGCACAGATACGCAGTATTTT. Translating it yields CASSLSRLALSTDTQYF.

The chain carries TRBV20-1 and TRBJ2-7; D is perhaps TRBD1 or TRBD2 (6 bases each). The CDR3 consists of 18 residues. Germline V gives CDR1 DFQATT, CDR2 SNEGSKA (reference sequence). Trimming cost V 3 bases and J 2 bases, with 26 bases left between them. The CDR3 region is CSARGGSGGVREAYEQYF. CDR3 DNA: TGCAGTGCTAGGGGGGGCTCAGGTGGGGTCAGGGAGGCCTACGAGCAGTACTTC.

The rearrangement uses TRBV6-6 and TRBJ2-1; the D gene is possibly TRBD2 (5 bases). The CDR3 consists of 14 residues. Germline CDR1 is MNHNY and CDR2 is SVGAGI (reference sequence). Trimming pared 10 bases from V and 5 bases from J, leaving 18 bases between. CDR3 DNA: TGTGCCACCCGGTTTGCGGGTTCCCACAATGAGCAGTTCTTC. This gives the protein CATRFAGSHNEQFF.

The genes are TRBV6-1 and TRBJ2-7, with TRBD1 identical over 11 bases. The assigned J gene may be wrong: the sequence end matches TRBJ2-5 better. The CDR3 has 15 residues. Germline V CDR1 and CDR2: MNHNS, SASEGT. The CDR3 nucleotides read TGTGCCAGCAGTCCATGGGACAGGGGGCAAGAGACCCAGTACTTC. This sequence encodes CASSPWDRGQETQYF.

This clonotype was counted only a few times. The chain joins TRBV18 to TRBJ1-5, with D hard to call. The germline V and J ends were trimmed by 5 bases and 4 bases, with 9 bases remaining between them. This CDR3 is 13 amino acids long. Germline V gene sequence: CDR1 KGHSH, CDR2 LQKENI. CDR3 nucleotides: TGTGCCAGCTCAACTTACAGAAATCAGCCCCAGCATTTT. The encoded protein is CASSTYRNQPQHF.

The V gene is TRBV20-1, the J gene TRBJ2-3; the D is unclear. The CDR3 totals 13 residues. Germline V lookup: CDR1 DFQATT, CDR2 SNEGSKA (reference sequence). V lost 4 bases and J lost 2, with 10 bases in between. CDR3 loop: CSAKAENTDTQYF. CDR3 DNA: TGCAGTGCTAAGGCGGAGAACACAGATACGCAGTATTTT.

V and J are TRBV14 and TRBJ2-3; D is possibly TRBD2 (5 bases). CDR1 and CDR2 (germline): SGHDN, FVKESK. Trimming removed 3 bases at V and 7 bases at J, with 14 bases between. The CDR3 has 14 residues. The CDR3 loop reads CASSQRVNSNTQYF. CDR3 coding DNA: TGTGCCAGCAGCCAGAGGGTTAACTCGAATACGCAGTATTTT.

This clonotype was recorded a few times. V gene TRBV5-5 combines with J gene TRBJ2-2; unclear D gene. CDR3 length: 14 amino acids. The V end lost 0 bases, the J end lost 7 bases, and 10 bases lay between the germline ends. The germline gives CDR1 SGHKS, CDR2 YYEKEE (reference sequence). The CDR3 loop is CASSLDSYIGELFF. The DNA for the CDR3 is TGTGCCAGCAGCTTGGACAGCTACATCGGGGAGCTGTTTTTT.

At least ten counts were recorded for this clonotype. V is TRBV7-2 and J is TRBJ2-1; D gene unclear. CDR3 length: 12 amino acids. Germline V CDR1 and CDR2: SGHTA, FQGNSA. V was clipped by 5 bases and J by 5 bases, with 7 bases between them. The CDR3 sequence: CASSTRHNEQFF. CDR3 coding DNA: TGTGCCAGCAGCACGCGACACAATGAGCAGTTCTTC.

This chain uses TRBV7-2 with TRBJ2-3; D is perhaps TRBD2 (5 bases). The CDR3 sequence is 15 residues long. V was cut by 2 bases and J by 5 bases, with 14 bases left in between. The germline gives CDR1 SGHTA, CDR2 FQGNSA. The CDR3 DNA is TGTGCCAGCAGCTTAAGGCCTCTGGCGGGAGATACGCAGTATTTT. It is translated as CASSLRPLAGDTQYF.

This clonotype was seen at least ten times. The V call is TRBV29-1, the J call TRBJ1-1; weak D call: TRBD1 (5 bases). The germline CDR1 and CDR2 sequences are SQVTM and ANQGSEA. The CDR3 consists of 11 residues. V lost 4 bases to trimming and J lost 3 bases, with 6 bases between them. CDR3 in amino acids: CSVVGDTEAFF. In nucleotides, the CDR3 is TGCAGCGTTGTAGGGGACACTGAAGCTTTCTTT.

The chain has TRBV6-5 and TRBJ1-1; TRBD1 might be the D (6 bases). V shed 6 bases and J shed 8 bases, with 19 bases lying between them. This CDR3 comprises 14 residues. The germline CDR1 and CDR2 sequences are MNHEY and SVGAGI. The CDR3 loop reads CASRSQGVRGEAFF. In DNA, the CDR3 is TGTGCCAGCAGGTCACAGGGTGTACGGGGCGAAGCTTTCTTT.

The V and J genes are TRBV7-2 and TRBJ2-5; 10 bases agree with TRBD2. Gene TRBJ2-7 matches the end of the DNA better, so the J call may be wrong. The CDR3 extends over 13 amino acids. Germline V gene sequence: CDR1 SGHTA, CDR2 FQGNSA. The CDR3 reads CASTTSGISEQYF. Written as DNA, the CDR3 is TGTGCCAGCACCACTAGCGGGATAAGCGAGCAGTACTTC.